A single sample gave rise to the 5 T cell receptor beta chains below, sequenced in a study of blood T cell repertoires in COVID-19. Sequencing was performed with immunoSEQ multiplex PCR; in TCRdb, only in-frame clones are kept and a portion is missing. The repertoire holds under 350,000 clones, with around 89% as singletons. Source material: peripheral blood. These receptors were obtained from a man aged 35-49 years with acute or convalescent COVID-19.

J is TRBJ1-2 and V is TRBV5-6; 9 bases match TRBD1. Trimming at V came to 4 bases and at J to 5 bases, leaving 3 bases not matched to a gene. Looked up from germline, CDR1 is SGHDT and CDR2 is YYEEEE. There are 13 residues in the CDR3. The CDR3 loop reads CASSAGTGYGYTF. CDR3 DNA sequence: TGTGCCAGCAGCGCCGGGACAGGGTATGGCTACACCTTC.

This clone was counted between two and nine times. V gene TRBV10-3 combines with J gene TRBJ2-2; 12 bases line up with TRBD2. This CDR3 contains 16 residues. V was pared by 10 bases and J by 5 bases, with 11 bases of the junction left unmatched. The V gene's germline CDR1 is ENHRY and CDR2 SYGVKD. The CDR3 DNA reads TGTGCCACCTCGGGTCGACTAGCGGGGGAAACCGGGGAGCTGTTTTTT. It yields the protein CATSGRLAGETGELFF.

This rearrangement joins TRBV7-7 to TRBJ2-2, with D unclear. With 3 bases removed from V and 0 bases from J, the gap between germline ends came to 11 bases. Germline V gene lookup returns CDR1 SSHAT and CDR2 FNYEAQ (reference sequence). The length of the CDR3 is 16 residues. The DNA of the CDR3 is TGTGCCAGCAGCTTGCTGAGCCATCCGAACACCGGGGAGCTGTTTTTT. Translated, it gives CASSLLSHPNTGELFF.

The rearrangement uses TRBV6-5 and TRBJ2-2; 7 bases match TRBD1. The CDR3 loop spans 13 amino acids. Unmatched junction bases numbered 2, after V lost 6 bases and J lost 4 bases. The germline V gene has CDR1 MNHEY and CDR2 SVGAGI. The CDR3 protein is CASRYRGTGELFF. The CDR3 coding sequence is TGTGCCAGCAGATACAGGGGCACCGGGGAGCTGTTTTTT.

This clone was seen a few times. DNA for the CDR3: TGTGCCAGCAGCGGGAGGTCCGCCTTGGATGGCTACACCTTC. It specifies CASSGRSALDGYTF. The V gene is TRBV7-2, the J gene TRBJ1-2, with D hard to call. V was trimmed by 5 bases and J by 6 bases, leaving 16 bases between them. The CDR3 consists of 14 residues. The V gene's germline CDR1 is SGHTA and CDR2 FQGNSA.